The clone carrying this T cell receptor (beta chain) has a handful of counts. Its target is unknown. This record comes from a study of identical twins. Study-wide results and limits: While abundant cord blood beta clonotypes carried fewer insertions, memory repertoires showed no such pattern.

The CDR3 loop spans 18 amino acids. Trimming removed 6 bases from V and 4 bases from J, with 25 bases in between. Template switching created a universal primer site, and the cDNA included unique molecular identifiers. Using its own MiXCR run on the 5' RACE reads, TCRdb lists one record per CDR3 protein. The sample lists 200,000 to 250,000 distinct CDR3 sequences; about 12% were seen once. These data also formed part of another study, on yellow fever vaccine responses in identical twins.

The chain links TRBV12-3 or TRBV12-4 to TRBJ2-1; either TRBD1 or TRBD2 may fit D (6 bases each). The clonotype originates from a woman between 18 and 29 years old in good health. Sequencing was performed on memory (CD45RO+) T cells sorted from blood. The CDR3 nucleotides are TGTGCCAGCAGGGCCCAGTTGGGGGCAGGAGGGGGATACAATGAGCAGTTCTTC. Protein sequence: CASRAQLGAGGGYNEQFF.